Presented here are 12 T cell receptor beta chains from one specimen sequenced in a study of T cell changes during pregnancy in multiple sclerosis. The assay was immunoSEQ multiplex PCR, and TCRdb's table has in-frame clones only and misses some. The profile shows roughly 35,000 clones, about nine tenths of them singletons. The sample was CD8+ T cells from peripheral blood mononuclear cells, taken after pregnancy. The source of these receptors is a female donor with multiple sclerosis, enrolled in a pregnancy study.

The chain recombines TRBV27 with TRBJ1-1; D unresolved. This CDR3 comprises 13 residues. V shed 2 bases and J shed 5 bases, with 9 bases lying between them. Per germline, CDR1 MNHEY and CDR2 SMNVEV (reference sequence). Here the CDR3 DNA reads TGTGCCAGCAGTTTAAATAGATGGACTGAAGCTTTCTTT. Protein: CASSLNRWTEAFF.

The gene calls are TRBV11-2 and TRBJ1-2; D is undetermined. CDR3 length: 15 residues. V was pared by 3 bases and J by 4 bases, with 15 bases between. Germline values: CDR1 SGHAT, CDR2 FQNNGV. In DNA form, the CDR3 reads TGTGCCAGCAGCTTGACTGCCACGACGTCCTATGGCTACACCTTC. This sequence encodes CASSLTATTSYGYTF.

V gene TRBV7-9 combines with J gene TRBJ2-7; TRBD1 might be the D (6 bases). V dropped 4 bases and J dropped 2 bases, with 18 bases sitting between them. Per germline, CDR1 SEHNR and CDR2 FQNEAQ (reference sequence). The CDR3 runs 16 residues. CDR3 region: CASSSPPRTGTYEQYF. The CDR3 DNA is TGTGCCAGCAGCTCCCCGCCCCGTACAGGGACCTACGAGCAGTACTTC.

V is TRBV9 and J is TRBJ2-3, with TRBD1 as a possible D gene (5 bases). There are 15 residues in the CDR3. CDR1 and CDR2 (germline): SGDLS, YYNGEE. V dropped 1 base and J dropped 4 bases, with 13 bases sitting between them. The CDR3 DNA sequence: TGTGCCAGCAGCGTAAAAAGGTTAGGGGCAGATACGCAGTATTTT. Amino acids: CASSVKRLGADTQYF.

The chain has TRBV11-2 and TRBJ1-2, with 8 bases identical to TRBD1. Unmatched junction bases numbered 5, after V lost 1 base and J lost 7 bases. This CDR3 is 14 amino acids long. Germline V gene data show CDR1 as SGHAT and CDR2 as FQNNGV. The CDR3 bases are TGTGCCAGCAGCTTAGGACAGGGGTCAAGTGGCTACACCTTC. It codes for CASSLGQGSSGYTF. The complete variable domain, with remaining parts taken from reference TRBV11-2 and TRBJ1-2, reads EAGVAQSPRYKIIEKRQSVAFWCNPISGHATLYWYQQILGQGPKLLIQFQNNGVVDDSQLPKDRFSAERLKGVDSTLKIQPAKLEDSAVYLCASSLGQGSSGYTFGSGTRLTVV.

This rearrangement joins TRBV5-8 to TRBJ1-5; D is unclear. Trimming shortened V by 1 base and J by 3 bases, and 8 bases separated the two germline ends. Germline CDR1 and CDR2: SGHTS and YDEGEE. The CDR3 has 14 amino acids. CDR3 protein: CASSLFSVNQPQHF. DNA of the CDR3: TGTGCCAGCAGCTTGTTCAGCGTCAATCAGCCCCAGCATTTT.

This chain joins TRBV30 and TRBJ2-5; a possible D gene is TRBD1 (6 bases). The CDR3 runs 16 residues. Germline CDR1 is GTSNPN and CDR2 is SVGIG (reference sequence). Deletions cut 0 bases from V and 4 bases from J, with 18 bases between. CDR3 nucleotides: TGTGCCTGGAGTGTAGGTGACAGGAGTACGATAGAGACCCAGTACTTC. It yields the protein CAWSVGDRSTIETQYF.

This chain joins TRBV5-1 and TRBJ1-1, with a tentative D call TRBD1 (6 bases). This CDR3 has 15 amino acids. Between the trimmed V and J ends, which lost 1 base and 1 base, there was a span of 11 bases. Per the germline V gene, CDR1 is SGHRS and CDR2 is YFSETQ. The CDR3 DNA reads as TGCGCCAGCAGCTTGACAGGGTTCGGGAACACTGAAGCTTTCTTT. It specifies CASSLTGFGNTEAFF.

This clone appeared a single time. The chain links TRBV9 to TRBJ2-7; TRBD1 agrees at 11 bases. The CDR3 loop spans 16 amino acids. Unmatched junction bases numbered 9, after V lost 5 bases and J lost 2 bases. The germline V gene encodes CDR1 SGDLS and CDR2 YYNGEE. The CDR3, as DNA: TGTGCCAGCAGTAGTAGAGGGGGACAGGGGGCCTACGAGCAGTACTTC. Its protein product is CASSSRGGQGAYEQYF.

The CDR3 nucleotides read TGTGCCAGCAGTTTAGGGGCAGGTCTTGAAGCTTTCTTT. Translation gives CASSLGAGLEAFF. This chain joins TRBV27 and TRBJ1-1, with D maybe TRBD1 (5 bases). The germline V gene encodes CDR1 MNHEY and CDR2 SMNVEV (reference sequence). V was cut by 2 bases and J by 7 bases, with 11 bases left in between. The CDR3 has 13 amino acids.

The J gene is TRBJ1-2, the V gene TRBV2; the match to TRBD1 covers 9 bases. Germline CDR1 reads SNHLY; CDR2 reads FYNNEI. J gave up 4 bases and V 6 bases, and 9 bases lay outside the gene matches. CDR3 length: 15 residues. The chain's CDR3 is CASRPGTGPLYGYTF. The CDR3 nucleotides are TGTGCCAGCAGACCCGGGACAGGGCCTCTCTATGGCTACACCTTC.

The chain carries TRBV10-3 and TRBJ1-1, with 8 nucleotides matching TRBD1. Germline CDR1 is ENHRY and CDR2 is SYGVKD. V trimming: 8 bases; J trimming: 2 bases; junction bases outside the gene matches: 4. This CDR3 is 13 amino acids long. This CDR3 reads CAIDDRGNTEAFF. The CDR3 DNA follows: TGTGCCATCGATGACAGGGGAAACACTGAAGCTTTCTTT.